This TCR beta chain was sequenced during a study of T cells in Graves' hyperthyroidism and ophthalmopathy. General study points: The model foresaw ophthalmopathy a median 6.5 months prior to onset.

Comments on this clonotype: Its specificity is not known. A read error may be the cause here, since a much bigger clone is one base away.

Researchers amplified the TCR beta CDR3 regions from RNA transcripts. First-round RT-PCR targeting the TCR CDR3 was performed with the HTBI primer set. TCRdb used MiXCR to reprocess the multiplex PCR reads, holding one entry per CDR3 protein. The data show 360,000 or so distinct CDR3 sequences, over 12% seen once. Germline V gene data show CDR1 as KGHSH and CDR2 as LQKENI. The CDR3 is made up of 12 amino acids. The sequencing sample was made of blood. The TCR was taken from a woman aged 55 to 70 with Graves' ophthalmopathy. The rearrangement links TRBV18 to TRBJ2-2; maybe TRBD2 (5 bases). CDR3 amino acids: CASPPLGGELFF. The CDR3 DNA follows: TGTGCCAGCCCACCACTAGGCGGGGAGCTGTTTTTT.